The clone carrying this TCR beta chain was detected once. What it recognizes is unknown. The assay was immunoSEQ multiplex PCR, and TCRdb's table has in-frame clones only and misses some. The table has about 140,000 clones, approximately 95% seen once. This entry comes from a study of T cell responses to AZD1222 COVID-19 vaccine. V shed 4 bases and J shed 7 bases, with 9 bases lying between them. CDR1 and CDR2 (germline): SGDLS, YYNGEE. The CDR3 extends over 12 amino acids. The study's findings and limits: Unmutated variant regions are reportedly targeted by nearly half of spike-specific TCRs. Just five or six AZD1222 recipients tested seropositive at baseline. Donors were mostly white British, more females; clonal diversity possibly underestimated.

The V gene is TRBV9, the J gene TRBJ2-1; unclear D gene. The clonotype originates from an adult in good health. The sample here was peripheral blood, taken on day 0 of MenACWY control vaccination. The CDR3: CASSKAANEQFF. Written as DNA, the CDR3 is TGTGCCAGCAGCAAGGCAGCGAATGAGCAGTTCTTC.